These 30 T cell receptor beta chains came from one sample sequenced in a study of human T cells and chemical hapten exposure. From the RACE reads, TCRdb called clonotypes with MiXCR, one entry per CDR3 protein. The sample includes about 52,000 distinct CDR3 sequences, 8.5% to 10% of them seen just once. The time point: pre-sensitization, week 0. Regarding treatment: therapeutic diphenylcyclopropenone sensitization with weekly scalp DPC. Researchers extracted total RNA from unfractionated whole blood. This sample comprised whole blood, obtained in connection with sensitization to the hapten diphenylcyclopropenone (DPC). All receptors come from a woman aged 30 to 39 with alopecia areata. Some clones in this sample may be carry-over from other donors' samples.

This clonotype was picked up a small number of times. J is TRBJ2-3 and V is TRBV6-1; D remains unclear. The CDR3 sequence is 13 residues long. The germline V gene has CDR1 MNHNS and CDR2 SASEGT. V was clipped by 2 bases and J by 4 bases, with 7 bases between them. The CDR3 spells CASSEIRADTQYF. DNA of the CDR3: TGTGCCAGCAGTGAAATAAGGGCAGATACGCAGTATTTT.

This clonotype was recorded a few times. V and J are TRBV24-1 and TRBJ2-7, with 7 positions matching TRBD1. CDR3 length: 15 residues. V shed 1 base, J shed 5 bases, and the junction held 7 bases outside the gene matches. CDR1 and CDR2 (germline): KGHDR, SFDVKD. The CDR3 nucleotides are TGTGCCACCAGTGATTTCGACAGGGCGACTAACGAGCAGTACTTC. As protein: CATSDFDRATNEQYF.

This chain's CDR3 is CASSSLRLGTGGQYF. CDR3 nucleotides: TGTGCCAGCAGTTCCCTAAGGCTAGGAACCGGCGGGCAGTACTTC. The chain employs TRBV6-2 or TRBV6-3 and TRBJ2-7, with D unresolved. V was pared by 4 bases and J by 9 bases, with 22 bases between. The CDR3 contains 15 residues. Germline loops: CDR1 MNHEY, CDR2 SVGEGT.

This clonotype was found many times. The rearrangement uses TRBV6-2 or TRBV6-3 and TRBJ2-3; 8 nucleotides agree with TRBD1. There are 12 residues in the CDR3. Germline V gene data show CDR1 as MNHEY and CDR2 as SVGEGT. The J segment lost 6 bases and the V segment lost 4 bases, leaving 0 bases of the junction unmatched. The CDR3 DNA follows: TGTGCCAGCAGTTGGACAGGGGATACGCAGTATTTT. Protein: CASSWTGDTQYF.

In its sample, this clonotype was seen a few times. The rearrangement uses TRBV12-3 or TRBV12-4 and TRBJ2-1, with 14 bases aligning to TRBD2. The CDR3 contains 18 residues. Trimming removed 5 bases from V and 4 bases from J; junction bases left unmatched: 10. The CDR3 region is CASSQRTSGGLSYNEQFF. The CDR3, as DNA: TGTGCCAGCAGTCAGCGGACTAGCGGGGGGTTGTCGTACAATGAGCAGTTCTTC.

There are many counts of this clonotype. The chain is built from TRBV29-1 and TRBJ1-1, with 9 bases matching TRBD1. Germline V CDR1 and CDR2: SQVTM, ANQGSEA. Trimming removed 8 bases from V and 4 bases from J; junction bases left unmatched: 2. The CDR3 extends over 11 amino acids. The CDR3 is CSTGGATEAFF. The CDR3 DNA reads as TGCAGCACAGGGGGCGCCACTGAAGCTTTCTTT.

This clonotype came up a few times. CDR3 amino acids: CATGTINNSPLHF. DNA of the CDR3: TGTGCCACCGGGACAATTAATAATTCACCCCTCCACTTT. V is TRBV6-2 or TRBV6-3 and J is TRBJ1-6, with D possibly matching TRBD1 (6 bases). CDR1 is MNHEY and CDR2 is SVGEGT in the germline V gene. This CDR3 spans 13 amino acids. V dropped 10 bases and J dropped 5 bases, with 12 bases sitting between them.

The gene calls are TRBV11-2 and TRBJ1-3; perhaps TRBD1 as D (6 bases). The CDR3 extends over 14 amino acids. Trimming shortened V by 2 bases and J by 2 bases, and 7 bases separated the two germline ends. CDR1 and CDR2 (germline): SGHAT, FQNNGV. This CDR3 reads CASSLNRAGNTIYF. CDR3 in DNA: TGTGCCAGCAGCTTAAACAGGGCTGGAAACACCATATATTTT.

The V and J genes are TRBV7-2 and TRBJ2-2; TRBD1 agrees at 7 bases. Germline V gene data show CDR1 as SGHTA and CDR2 as FQGNSA. The CDR3 has 15 residues. J was trimmed by 5 bases and V by 2 bases; bases with no gene match: 5. The CDR3 region has the DNA TGTGCCAGCAGCTTAACACAGGGGTATACCGGGGAGCTGTTTTTT. Protein product: CASSLTQGYTGELFF.

This sequence joins TRBV7-2 and TRBJ2-7; D uncertain. The germline V and J ends were trimmed by 4 bases and 3 bases, with 10 bases remaining between them. The CDR3 length is 13 residues. Germline CDR1 SGHTA, CDR2 FQGNSA. CDR3 bases: TGTGCCAGCAGCTCCCTAGGGCACTACGAGCAGTACTTC. Its translation is CASSSLGHYEQYF.

This clonotype was recorded at least ten times. This sequence joins TRBV3-1 and TRBJ1-6; TRBD1 aligns across 8 bases. The trim removed 6 bases at V and 8 bases at J, leaving 6 bases unmatched. Germline assignment: CDR1 LGHDT and CDR2 YNNKEL (reference sequence). CDR3 size: 14 residues. CDR3 bases: TGTGCCAGCAGTCAAACAGGGGGAGATTCACCCCTCCACTTT. Its protein is CASSQTGGDSPLHF.

This clonotype was recorded a few times. The rearrangement uses TRBV15 and TRBJ2-5, with 8 bases matching TRBD2. Germline loops: CDR1 LNHNV, CDR2 YYDKDF (reference sequence). The CDR3 contains 15 residues. The J segment lost 7 bases and the V segment lost 0 bases, leaving 7 bases of the junction unmatched. The DNA of the CDR3 is TGTGCCACCAGCAGAGATCTCGGGGGGGCGGGGACCCAGTACTTC. Translation gives CATSRDLGGAGTQYF.

This clonotype was counted a few times. This chain links TRBV9 with TRBJ2-3, with TRBD1 as a possible D gene (5 bases). This CDR3 has 15 residues. Between the trimmed V and J ends, which lost 4 bases and 6 bases, there was a span of 18 bases. CDR1 and CDR2 from the germline V gene are SGDLS and YYNGEE. The CDR3 loop is CASSSIRTAGDTQYF. The CDR3 nucleotides are TGTGCCAGCAGCTCTATACGCACGGCAGGGGATACGCAGTATTTT.

The gene calls are TRBV29-1 and TRBJ1-1; 8 bases match TRBD1. Germline trimming cut 4 bases from V and 1 base from J; bases unmatched to any gene: 2. Germline V gene sequence: CDR1 SQVTM, CDR2 ANQGSEA. CDR3 length: 13 residues. In DNA form, the CDR3 reads TGCAGCGTTGTAGGACAGGGGAACACTGAAGCTTTCTTT. Translating gives CSVVGQGNTEAFF.

The chain has TRBV6-2 or TRBV6-3 and TRBJ1-1, with D possibly TRBD1 on 5 matching bases. Trimming left V 5 bases short and J 6 bases short, with 13 bases between. Per germline, CDR1 MNHEY and CDR2 SVGEGT. The CDR3 has 13 amino acids. DNA for the CDR3: TGTGCCAGCAGTCTAATCCCGGGGGCTGAAGCTTTCTTT. This translates into CASSLIPGAEAFF.

This clonotype was recorded a few times. This chain links TRBV6-1 with TRBJ1-6; maybe TRBD1 (6 bases). Germline V CDR1 and CDR2: MNHNS, SASEGT. CDR3 length: 14 amino acids. V gave up 8 bases and J gave up 7 bases, with 15 bases separating them. CDR3 amino acids: CASGGGGTNSPLHF. CDR3 nucleotide sequence: TGTGCCAGCGGGGGGGGCGGCACAAATTCACCCCTCCACTTT.

The chain employs TRBV9 and TRBJ1-6; no firm D call. The CDR3 has 14 residues. Germline CDR1 SGDLS, CDR2 YYNGEE. V lost 0 bases to trimming and J lost 7 bases, with 8 bases between them. The CDR3 DNA reads TGTGCCAGCAGCGTAGCACAGCGAAATTCACCCCTCCACTTT. Protein: CASSVAQRNSPLHF.

The V and J genes are TRBV5-5 and TRBJ2-3; tentative D call: TRBD1 (6 bases). Germline V lookup: CDR1 SGHKS, CDR2 YYEKEE (reference sequence). This CDR3 has 14 residues. Trimming shortened V by 1 base and J by 3 bases, and 9 bases separated the two germline ends. This CDR3 is CASSLQGTTDTQYF. Written as DNA, the CDR3 is TGTGCCAGCAGCTTGCAGGGGACAACAGATACGCAGTATTTT.

This clonotype was counted a few times. V and J are TRBV29-1 and TRBJ1-1; D ambiguous. The CDR3 has 13 residues. Germline CDR1 SQVTM, CDR2 ANQGSEA. V lost 3 bases to trimming and J lost 4 bases, with 12 bases between them. CDR3 DNA sequence: TGCAGCGTTGAGTACGGAGATCGCACTGAAGCTTTCTTT. Protein product: CSVEYGDRTEAFF.

This clonotype was detected a few times. The genes are TRBV5-1 and TRBJ2-3; tentative D call: TRBD2 (6 bases). The CDR3 spans 16 residues. Germline V gene data show CDR1 as SGHRS and CDR2 as YFSETQ. Trimming removed 3 bases from V and 0 bases from J, with 14 bases in between. The CDR3 spells CASSSVPGTSTDTQYF. DNA for the CDR3: TGCGCCAGCAGCTCCGTCCCAGGGACTAGCACAGATACGCAGTATTTT.

The gene calls are TRBV7-9 and TRBJ1-1; no definite D call. The V gene's germline CDR1 is SEHNR and CDR2 FQNEAQ (reference sequence). V gave up 1 base and J gave up 5 bases, with 5 bases separating them. The CDR3 runs 12 residues. CDR3 residues: CASSLETTEAFF. CDR3 coding DNA: TGTGCCAGCAGCTTAGAAACGACTGAAGCTTTCTTT.

This clonotype was found a few times. The chain employs TRBV7-9 and TRBJ1-2; D is undetermined. The germline gives CDR1 SEHNR, CDR2 FQNEAQ (reference sequence). The CDR3 length is 15 residues. V was pared by 1 base and J by 6 bases, with 15 bases between. CDR3 DNA sequence: TGTGCCAGCAGCTTAGGTGCGGGAGTCCAGGATGGCTACACCTTC. Translating it yields CASSLGAGVQDGYTF.

This clonotype was observed a few times. J is TRBJ2-7 and V is TRBV7-9, with 7 bases identical to TRBD2. J gave up 6 bases and V 3 bases, and 5 bases lay outside the gene matches. Germline CDR1 and CDR2: SEHNR and FQNEAQ (reference sequence). The CDR3 has 13 amino acids. The CDR3 here is CASSLPTGGEQYF. The CDR3 DNA sequence: TGTGCCAGCAGCTTGCCTACGGGGGGCGAGCAGTACTTC. The variable domain in full, completed from reference TRBV7-9 and TRBJ2-7, reads DTGVSQNPRHKITKRGQNVTFRCDPISEHNRLYWYRQTLGQGPEFLTYFQNEAQLEKSRLLSDRFSAERPKGSFSTLEIQRTEQGDSAMYLCASSLPTGGEQYFGPGTRLTVT.

This clonotype was detected a few times. J is TRBJ1-2 and V is TRBV12-3 or TRBV12-4; 10 nucleotides match TRBD1. The CDR3 runs to 15 residues. Losses at the gene ends were 2 bases for V and 4 bases for J; bases not matched to a gene: 4. CDR3 sequence (DNA): TGTGCCAGCAGTTTATTGACAGGGGGCACCTATGGCTACACCTTC. Its translation is CASSLLTGGTYGYTF.

The chain carries TRBV4-2 and TRBJ2-3; 7 positions match TRBD1. The ends lost 1 base at V and 4 bases at J; junction bases unmatched: 8. Germline lookup yields CDR1 LGHNA and CDR2 YNFKEQ. This CDR3 contains 16 residues. CDR3 in DNA: TGTGCCAGCAGCCAAGTTGGGGGAACAGGGGCAGATACGCAGTATTTT. It is translated as CASSQVGGTGADTQYF.

V and J are TRBV6-1 and TRBJ1-2; 8 bases line up with TRBD1. Looked up from germline, CDR1 is MNHNS and CDR2 is SASEGT. Trimming removed 6 bases from V and 0 bases from J; junction bases left unmatched: 6. This CDR3 spans 15 amino acids. CDR3 residues: CASSTWDRTNYGYTF. CDR3 nucleotide sequence: TGTGCCAGCAGCACCTGGGACAGGACTAACTATGGCTACACCTTC.

The CDR3 reads CASSLLDSYEQYF. The CDR3 bases are TGTGCCAGCAGCTTGTTGGACAGTTACGAGCAGTACTTC. This chain connects TRBV7-2 to TRBJ2-7; TRBD1 is a possible D gene (6 bases). Germline CDR1 SGHTA, CDR2 FQGNSA. Between the trimmed V and J ends, which lost 3 bases and 4 bases, there was a span of 10 bases. The CDR3 consists of 13 residues.

This clonotype was detected ten times or more. The chain combines TRBV7-2 with TRBJ2-3; no clear D gene. This CDR3 is built from 15 residues. Germline loops: CDR1 SGHTA, CDR2 FQGNSA. V dropped 1 base and J dropped 0 bases, with 8 bases sitting between them. The CDR3 DNA is TGTGCCAGCAGCTTAGGAGGTACTAGCACAGATACGCAGTATTTT. Its translation: CASSLGGTSTDTQYF.

The V and J genes are TRBV6-2 or TRBV6-3 and TRBJ2-3; D might be TRBD2 (6 bases). The germline gives CDR1 MNHEY, CDR2 SVGEGT. V was trimmed by 7 bases and J by 3 bases, leaving 14 bases between them. This CDR3 has 14 residues. The CDR3 bases are TGTGCCAGCATTCCGGGAGCCGGTACAGATACGCAGTATTTT. Translated, it gives CASIPGAGTDTQYF.

This rearrangement joins TRBV4-3 to TRBJ1-1; TRBD1 aligns across 9 bases. Trimming at V came to 0 bases and at J to 10 bases, leaving 9 bases not matched to a gene. The CDR3 has 15 residues. From germline, CDR1 is LGHNA and CDR2 YSLEER. CDR3 residues: CASSQDLVGQGGAFF. CDR3 sequence (DNA): TGCGCCAGCAGCCAAGATCTCGTGGGACAGGGAGGAGCTTTCTTT.